Following are 19 T cell receptor beta chains from one sample sequenced in a study of blood T cells in healthy people across ages. Using a J-beta primer mix together with a sample-barcoded 5' primer, a second PCR was run for roughly 7 to 12 cycles. Each CDR3 protein gets one entry after TCRdb re-called the 5' RACE reads with MiXCR. The repertoire holds roughly 720,000 distinct CDR3 sequences, roughly 50% seen once, with approximately 40% in the top ten. The sequencing sample was made of blood. The source of these receptors is a man older than 75 in good health.

The chain carries TRBV7-2 and TRBJ2-5; 7 bases are a match to TRBD2. Per germline, CDR1 SGHTA and CDR2 FQGNSA. The CDR3 runs 14 residues. Trimming took 5 bases from V and 5 from J; bases not matched to a gene: 8. The CDR3 here is CASSKTSSRETQYF. The CDR3 coding sequence is TGTGCCAGCAGCAAGACTAGCAGTCGGGAGACCCAGTACTTC. Complete variable domain (other parts from reference TRBV7-2 and TRBJ2-5): GAGVSQSPSNKVTEKGKDVELRCDPISGHTALYWYRQSLGQGLEFLIYFQGNSAPDKSGLPSDRFSAERTGGSVSTLTIQRTQQEDSAVYLCASSKTSSRETQYFGPGTRLLVL.

This clonotype was observed once. This chain connects TRBV20-1 to TRBJ2-3; 9 bases align to TRBD2. The germline CDR1 and CDR2 sequences are DFQATT and SNEGSKA (reference sequence). CDR3 size: 14 residues. With V trimmed by 3 bases and J by 5 bases, 6 bases remained unmatched. As DNA, the CDR3 is TGCAGTGCTAGGGATAGCGGGAGTGGAGATACGCAGTATTTT. Translated: CSARDSGSGDTQYF.

As to this clonotype: A read error may be the cause here, since a much bigger clone is one base away. V is TRBV6-6 and J is TRBJ2-7; 7 nucleotides match TRBD2. The end of the DNA fits TRBJ2-5 better, so the J call may be wrong. Germline V gene lookup returns CDR1 MNHNY and CDR2 SVGAGI (reference sequence). The CDR3 runs 13 residues. The CDR3 region is CASSYAGVGTQYF. The CDR3 DNA is TGTGCCAGCAGTTACGCGGGAGTGGGGACCCAGTACTTC.

A few counts support this clonotype. The gene calls are TRBV27 and TRBJ2-1; TRBD2 agrees at 14 bases. The V segment lost 3 bases and the J segment 15 bases; nucleotides outside the gene matches: 10. CDR1 and CDR2 (germline): MNHEY, SMNVEV (reference sequence). CDR3 size: 15 residues. CDR3 in amino acids: CASSFLAGTSGSRFF. DNA of the CDR3: TGTGCCAGCAGTTTCCTGGCCGGGACTAGCGGGAGCCGGTTCTTC.

The rearrangement uses TRBV3-1 and TRBJ1-2; tentative D call: TRBD1 (5 bases). This CDR3 spans 13 amino acids. V gave up 3 bases and J gave up 4 bases, with 9 bases separating them. The germline V gene has CDR1 LGHDT and CDR2 YNNKEL (reference sequence). CDR3 protein: CASSHREAYGYTF. The CDR3 region has the DNA TGTGCCAGCAGCCACAGGGAGGCCTATGGCTACACCTTC. Supplemented by reference TRBV3-1 and TRBJ1-2, the full variable domain reads DTAVSQTPKYLVTQMGNDKSIKCEQNLGHDTMYWYKQDSKKFLKIMFSYNNKELIINETVPNRFSPKSPDKAHLNLHINSLELGDSAVYFCASSHREAYGYTFGSGTRLTVV.

This clonotype has only a few counts. The chain is built from TRBV7-3 and TRBJ2-5; either TRBD1 or TRBD2 may fit D (5 bases each). V gave up 1 base and J gave up 3 bases, with 15 bases separating them. Per germline, CDR1 SGHTA and CDR2 FQGTGA. The CDR3 is made up of 16 amino acids. CDR3 in DNA: TGTGCCAGCAGCTTAAGCGGTCGGGACCGAGAAGAGACCCAGTACTTC. This codes for CASSLSGRDREETQYF.

The J gene is TRBJ2-7, the V gene TRBV20-1; D is ambiguous. V lost 0 bases to trimming and J lost 6 bases, with 15 bases between them. The CDR3 is 14 residues long. Germline CDR1 DFQATT, CDR2 SNEGSKA (reference sequence). The DNA of the CDR3 is TGCAGTGCTAGAGATCCCCTGATTGGTTCCGAGCAGTACTTC. Translation gives CSARDPLIGSEQYF.

The chain combines TRBV5-1 with TRBJ1-2; no clear D gene. CDR3 size: 12 residues. V was pared by 7 bases and J by 2 bases, with 9 bases between. CDR1 is SGHRS, CDR2 YFSETQ, per germline. CDR3 DNA sequence: TGCGCCAGCCGGTTGGAGAACTATGGCTACACCTTC. As protein: CASRLENYGYTF.

This clonotype appeared a few times. This rearrangement joins TRBV11-2 to TRBJ2-3, with unresolved D. Germline V gene data show CDR1 as SGHAT and CDR2 as FQNNGV. Trimming left V 5 bases short and J 2 bases short, with 8 bases between. The CDR3 runs to 13 residues. The CDR3 DNA sequence: TGTGCCAGCAGCGGTCTCCTCACAGATACGCAGTATTTT. It specifies CASSGLLTDTQYF.

V is TRBV2 and J is TRBJ2-7; D remains ambiguous. Trimming cost V 1 base and J 7 bases, with 8 bases left between them. Germline values: CDR1 SNHLY, CDR2 FYNNEI. This CDR3 region has 12 residues. Written as DNA, the CDR3 is TGTGCCAGCAGTGAAGTAAGGCGGGAGCAGTACTTC. It is translated as CASSEVRREQYF. Full variable domain (remainder filled in from reference TRBV2 and TRBJ2-7): EPEVTQTPSHQVTQMGQEVILRCVPISNHLYFYWYRQILGQKVEFLVSFYNNEISEKSEIFDDQFSVERPDGSNFTLKIRSTKLEDSAMYFCASSEVRREQYFGPGTRLTVT.

This clonotype has only a few counts. The chain uses TRBV20-1 and TRBJ2-3, with 13 positions matching TRBD2. This CDR3 is 18 amino acids long. Germline CDR1 and CDR2: DFQATT and SNEGSKA (reference sequence). Unmatched junction bases numbered 8, after V lost 0 bases and J lost 2 bases. The CDR3 region has the DNA TGCAGTGCTAGAGATAAGACTAGCGGGAGGAAACTCACAGATACGCAGTATTTT. Its translation is CSARDKTSGRKLTDTQYF.

The rearrangement uses TRBV5-5 and TRBJ2-3, with 9 bases that match TRBD2. The CDR3 is 16 residues long. Looked up from germline, CDR1 is SGHKS and CDR2 is YYEKEE (reference sequence). Losses at the gene ends were 4 bases for V and 4 bases for J; bases not matched to a gene: 10. CDR3 in DNA: TGTGCCAGCAGCCCAAGACTAGCGGTCGAGGCAGATACGCAGTATTTT. This gives the protein CASSPRLAVEADTQYF.

The table lists this clonotype with a few counts. The chain employs TRBV6-2 or TRBV6-3 and TRBJ2-2; possibly TRBD1 or TRBD2 for D (5 bases each). Germline V gene sequence: CDR1 MNHEY, CDR2 SVGEGT. V was clipped by 2 bases and J by 7 bases, with 5 bases between them. The CDR3 extends over 12 amino acids. The CDR3, as DNA: TGTGCCAGCAGTTACGGGGGCGGGGAGCTGTTTTTT. Translating it yields CASSYGGGELFF.

The chain couples TRBV7-2 to TRBJ1-4; D gene unclear. Germline lookup yields CDR1 SGHTA and CDR2 FQGNSA. The CDR3 is 14 amino acids. V lost 5 bases to trimming and J lost 6 bases, with 13 bases between them. DNA for the CDR3: TGTGCCAGCAGCCGTACAGAGGTTGATGAAAAACTGTTTTTT. This encodes CASSRTEVDEKLFF.

The gene calls are TRBV28 and TRBJ2-3; 7 bases line up with TRBD1. The germline V gene encodes CDR1 MDHEN and CDR2 SYDVKM. The CDR3 loop spans 15 amino acids. J gave up 5 bases and V 4 bases, and 9 bases lay outside the gene matches. Written as DNA, the CDR3 is TGTGCCAGCAGTTGGGGACAGTCACTTGGAGATACGCAGTATTTT. It specifies CASSWGQSLGDTQYF. Full variable domain (remainder filled in from reference TRBV28 and TRBJ2-3): DVKVTQSSRYLVKRTGEKVFLECVQDMDHENMFWYRQDPGLGLRLIYFSYDVKMKEKGDIPEGYSVSREKKERFSLILESASTNQTSMYLCASSWGQSLGDTQYFGPGTRLTVL.

As regards this clonotype: The junction differs from germline at one of its ends, possibly a read error. This chain connects TRBV11-1 to TRBJ2-3; tentatively, D is TRBD1 (5 bases). Germline V gene sequence: CDR1 SGHAT, CDR2 FQDESV (reference sequence). The CDR3 runs 14 residues. CDR3 in amino acids: CASSLRISTGTQYF. CDR3 sequence (DNA): TGTGCCAGCAGCTTAAGGATAAGCACAGGTACGCAGTATTTT.

The chain joins TRBV7-9 to TRBJ2-1; 10 bases fit TRBD2. The V gene end was trimmed by 11 bases and the J gene end by 2 bases; junction bases not matched to a gene: 6. CDR1 SEHNR and CDR2 FQNEAQ come from the germline V gene (reference sequence). CDR3 size: 14 residues. The CDR3 sequence is CAGRSGGAYNEQFF. CDR3 coding DNA: TGTGCCGGTAGAAGCGGGGGGGCCTACAATGAGCAGTTCTTC. The entire variable domain, with the rest obtained from reference TRBV7-9 and TRBJ2-1, is as follows: DTGVSQNPRHKITKRGQNVTFRCDPISEHNRLYWYRQTLGQGPEFLTYFQNEAQLEKSRLLSDRFSAERPKGSFSTLEIQRTEQGDSAMYLCAGRSGGAYNEQFFGPGTRLTVL.

This chain connects TRBV12-3 or TRBV12-4 to TRBJ1-2; D gene uncertain. The CDR3 has 13 amino acids. V shed 5 bases and J shed 2 bases, with 9 bases lying between them. CDR3 amino acids: CASSVTQNYGYTF. For the CDR3, the DNA is TGTGCCAGCAGTGTCACACAGAACTATGGCTACACCTTC.

This rearrangement joins TRBV11-2 to TRBJ2-1; D not certain. This CDR3 comprises 11 residues. From germline, CDR1 is SGHAT and CDR2 FQNNGV. Trimming took off 5 bases at V and 13 bases at J, with 12 bases between the two ends. The CDR3: CASSATETQFF. CDR3 bases: TGTGCCAGCAGCGCCACGGAGACCCAGTTCTTC.